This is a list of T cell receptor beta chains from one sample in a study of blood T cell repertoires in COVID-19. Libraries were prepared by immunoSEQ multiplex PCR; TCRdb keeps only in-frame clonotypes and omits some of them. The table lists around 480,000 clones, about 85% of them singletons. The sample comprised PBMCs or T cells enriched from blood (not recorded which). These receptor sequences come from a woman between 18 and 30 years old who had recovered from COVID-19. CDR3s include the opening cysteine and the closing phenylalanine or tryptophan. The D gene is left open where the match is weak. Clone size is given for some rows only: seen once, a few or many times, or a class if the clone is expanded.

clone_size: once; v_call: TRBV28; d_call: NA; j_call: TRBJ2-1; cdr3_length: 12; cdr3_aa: CASSYSYNEQFF; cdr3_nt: TGTGCCAGCAGTTACAGCTACAATGAGCAGTTCTTC
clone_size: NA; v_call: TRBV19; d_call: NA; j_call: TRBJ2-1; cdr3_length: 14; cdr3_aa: CASSMWRVHNEQFF; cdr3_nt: TGTGCCAGTAGTATGTGGAGGGTTCACAATGAGCAGTTCTTC
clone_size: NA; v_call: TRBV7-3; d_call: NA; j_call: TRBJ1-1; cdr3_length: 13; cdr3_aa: CASSSTMNTEAFF; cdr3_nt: TGTGCCAGCAGCTCAACTATGAACACTGAAGCTTTCTTT
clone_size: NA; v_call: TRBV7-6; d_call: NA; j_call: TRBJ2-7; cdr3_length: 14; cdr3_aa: CASSLAQGRNEQYF; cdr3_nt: TGTGCCAGCAGCTTAGCGCAGGGGCGGAACGAGCAGTACTTC
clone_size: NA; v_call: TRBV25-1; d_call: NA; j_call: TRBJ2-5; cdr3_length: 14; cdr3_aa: CASSGNRYQETQYF; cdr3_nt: TGTGCCAGCAGTGGGAACAGGTACCAAGAGACCCAGTACTTC
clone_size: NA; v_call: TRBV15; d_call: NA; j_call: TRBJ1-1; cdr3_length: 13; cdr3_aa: CATSITANTEAFF; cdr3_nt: TGTGCCACCAGCATTACAGCGAACACTGAAGCTTTCTTT
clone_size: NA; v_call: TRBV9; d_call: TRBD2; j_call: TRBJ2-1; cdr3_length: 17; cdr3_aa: CASSVGLAGTPLNEQFF; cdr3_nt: TGTGCCAGCAGCGTAGGGCTAGCGGGGACCCCCCTGAATGAGCAGTTCTTC
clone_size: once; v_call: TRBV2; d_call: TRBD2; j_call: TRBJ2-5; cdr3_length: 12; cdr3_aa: CASSGEGETQYF; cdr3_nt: TGTGCCAGCAGCGGGGAGGGCGAGACCCAGTACTTC
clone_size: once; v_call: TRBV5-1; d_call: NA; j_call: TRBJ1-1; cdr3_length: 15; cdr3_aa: CASSLEKQTRSEAFF; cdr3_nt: TGCGCCAGCAGCTTGGAGAAGCAAACCCGCTCTGAAGCTTTCTTT
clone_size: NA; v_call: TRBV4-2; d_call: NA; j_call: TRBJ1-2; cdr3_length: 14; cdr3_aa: CASSPGGGADGYTF; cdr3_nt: TGTGCCAGCAGCCCAGGAGGAGGGGCGGATGGCTACACCTTC
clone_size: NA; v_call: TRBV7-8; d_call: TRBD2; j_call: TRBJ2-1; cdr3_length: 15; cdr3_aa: CASSNRGVAYNEQFF; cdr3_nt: TGTGCCAGCAGCAACCGGGGGGTGGCCTACAATGAGCAGTTCTTC
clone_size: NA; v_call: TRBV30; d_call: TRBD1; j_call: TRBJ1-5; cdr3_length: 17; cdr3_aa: CAWSPSFRGDSNQPQHF; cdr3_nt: TGTGCCTGGAGTCCATCCTTCAGGGGGGATAGCAATCAGCCCCAGCATTTT
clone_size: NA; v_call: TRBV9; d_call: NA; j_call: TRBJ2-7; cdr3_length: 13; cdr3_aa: CASSPPGGHLMYF; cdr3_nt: TGTGCCAGCAGCCCCCCGGGGGGACACCTCATGTACTTC
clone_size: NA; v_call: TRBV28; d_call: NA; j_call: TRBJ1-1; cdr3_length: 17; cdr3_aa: CASSLSEQGNMNTEAFF; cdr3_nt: TGTGCCAGCAGTTTATCCGAACAGGGCAATATGAACACTGAAGCTTTCTTT
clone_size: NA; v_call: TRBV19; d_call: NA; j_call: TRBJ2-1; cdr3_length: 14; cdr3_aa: CASSPTINGNEQFF; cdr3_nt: TGTGCCAGTAGCCCCACGATAAACGGCAATGAGCAGTTCTTC